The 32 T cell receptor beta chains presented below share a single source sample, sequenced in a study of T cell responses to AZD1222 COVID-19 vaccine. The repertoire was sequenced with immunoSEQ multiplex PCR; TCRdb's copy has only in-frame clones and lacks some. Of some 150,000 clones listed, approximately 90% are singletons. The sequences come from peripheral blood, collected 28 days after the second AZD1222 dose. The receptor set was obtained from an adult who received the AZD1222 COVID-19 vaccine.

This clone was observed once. The CDR3 loop reads CASSPAGQRQGNSPLHF. In nucleotides, the CDR3 is TGTGCCAGCAGTCCCGCGGGCCAGAGGCAGGGAAATTCACCCCTCCACTTT. V gene TRBV11-2 combines with J gene TRBJ1-6, with a tentative D call TRBD1 (5 bases). Germline V gives CDR1 SGHAT, CDR2 FQNNGV. This CDR3 region has 17 residues. Deletions cut 6 bases from V and 7 bases from J, with 22 bases between. Drawing the rest from reference TRBV11-2 and TRBJ1-6, the complete variable domain is EAGVAQSPRYKIIEKRQSVAFWCNPISGHATLYWYQQILGQGPKLLIQFQNNGVVDDSQLPKDRFSAERLKGVDSTLKIQPAKLEDSAVYLCASSPAGQRQGNSPLHFGNGTRLTVT.

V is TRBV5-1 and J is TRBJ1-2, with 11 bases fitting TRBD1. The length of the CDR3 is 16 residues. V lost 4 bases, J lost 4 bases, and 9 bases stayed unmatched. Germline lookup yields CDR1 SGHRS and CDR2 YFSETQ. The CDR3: CASSETGTGGGYGYTF. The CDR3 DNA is TGCGCCAGCAGCGAAACCGGGACAGGGGGAGGCTATGGCTACACCTTC.

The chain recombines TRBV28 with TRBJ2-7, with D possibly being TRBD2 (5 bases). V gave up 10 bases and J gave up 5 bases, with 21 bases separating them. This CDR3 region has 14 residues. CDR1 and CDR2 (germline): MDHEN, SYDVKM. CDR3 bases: TGTGCCACCTCCGCCTGGGGAGTTAACCACGAGCAGTACTTC. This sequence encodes CATSAWGVNHEQYF. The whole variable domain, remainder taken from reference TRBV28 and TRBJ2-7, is DVKVTQSSRYLVKRTGEKVFLECVQDMDHENMFWYRQDPGLGLRLIYFSYDVKMKEKGDIPEGYSVSREKKERFSLILESASTNQTSMYLCATSAWGVNHEQYFGPGTRLTVT.

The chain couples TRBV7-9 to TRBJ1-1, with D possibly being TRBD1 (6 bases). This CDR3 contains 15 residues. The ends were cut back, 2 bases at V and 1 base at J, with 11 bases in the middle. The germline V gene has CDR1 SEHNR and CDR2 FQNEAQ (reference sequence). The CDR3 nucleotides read TGTGCCAGCAGCTTATGGCAGGGACAGAACACTGAAGCTTTCTTT. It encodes CASSLWQGQNTEAFF.

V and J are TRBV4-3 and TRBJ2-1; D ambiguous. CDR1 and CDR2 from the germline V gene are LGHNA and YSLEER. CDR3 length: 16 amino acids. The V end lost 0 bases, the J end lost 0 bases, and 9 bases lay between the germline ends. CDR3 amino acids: CASSQEGRSSYNEQFF. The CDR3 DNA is TGCGCCAGCAGCCAAGAAGGCAGGAGCTCCTACAATGAGCAGTTCTTC.

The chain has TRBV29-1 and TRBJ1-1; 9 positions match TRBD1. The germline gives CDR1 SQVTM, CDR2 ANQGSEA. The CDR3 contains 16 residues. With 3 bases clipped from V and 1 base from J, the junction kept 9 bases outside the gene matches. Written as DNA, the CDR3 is TGCAGCGTTGAGTTGGGTAACAGGGGGCAGAACACTGAAGCTTTCTTT. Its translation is CSVELGNRGQNTEAFF.

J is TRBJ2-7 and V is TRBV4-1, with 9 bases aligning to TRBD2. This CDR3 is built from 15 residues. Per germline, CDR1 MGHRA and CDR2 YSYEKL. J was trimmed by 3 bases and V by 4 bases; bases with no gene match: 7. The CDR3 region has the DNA TGCGCCAGCAGCCGTCTAGCGGGGAACAACTACGAGCAGTACTTC. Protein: CASSRLAGNNYEQYF.

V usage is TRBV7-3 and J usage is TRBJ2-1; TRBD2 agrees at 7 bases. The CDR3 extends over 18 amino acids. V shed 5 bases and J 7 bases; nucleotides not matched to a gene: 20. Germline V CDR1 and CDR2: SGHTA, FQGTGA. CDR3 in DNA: TGTGCCAGCAGCCCTTTTCCACCGACTAGCCCGGTTGGAAATGAGCAGTTCTTC. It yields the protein CASSPFPPTSPVGNEQFF.

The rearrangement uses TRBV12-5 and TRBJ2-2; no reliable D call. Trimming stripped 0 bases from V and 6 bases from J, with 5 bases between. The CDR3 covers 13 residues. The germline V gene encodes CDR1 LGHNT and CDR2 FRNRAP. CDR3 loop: CASGLVPPGELFF. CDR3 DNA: TGTGCTAGTGGTTTGGTACCTCCCGGGGAGCTGTTTTTT.

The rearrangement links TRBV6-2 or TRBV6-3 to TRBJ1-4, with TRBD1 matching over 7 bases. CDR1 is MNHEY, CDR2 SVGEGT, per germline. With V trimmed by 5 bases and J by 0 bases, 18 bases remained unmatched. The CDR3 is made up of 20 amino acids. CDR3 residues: CASSDQLPGQQIATNEKLFF. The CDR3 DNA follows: TGTGCCAGCAGTGATCAGCTACCGGGACAGCAAATTGCAACTAATGAAAAACTGTTTTTT.

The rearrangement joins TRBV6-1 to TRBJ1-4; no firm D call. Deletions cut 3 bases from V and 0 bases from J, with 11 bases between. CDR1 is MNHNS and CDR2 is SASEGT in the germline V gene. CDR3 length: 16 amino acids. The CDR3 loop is CASSEGQLATNEKLFF. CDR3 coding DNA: TGTGCCAGCAGTGAGGGTCAACTCGCAACTAATGAAAAACTGTTTTTT.

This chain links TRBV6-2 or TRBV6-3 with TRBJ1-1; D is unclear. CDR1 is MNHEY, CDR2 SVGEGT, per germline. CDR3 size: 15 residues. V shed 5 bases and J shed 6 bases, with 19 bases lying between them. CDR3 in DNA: TGTGCCAGCAGTCCCAACCCTCGGGGAAGCGCTGAAGCTTTCTTT. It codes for CASSPNPRGSAEAFF.

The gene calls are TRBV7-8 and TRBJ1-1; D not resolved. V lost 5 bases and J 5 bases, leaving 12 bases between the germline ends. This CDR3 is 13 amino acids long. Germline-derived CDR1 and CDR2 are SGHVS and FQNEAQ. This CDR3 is CASSPESRTEAFF. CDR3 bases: TGTGCCAGCAGCCCGGAGAGTAGGACTGAAGCTTTCTTT.

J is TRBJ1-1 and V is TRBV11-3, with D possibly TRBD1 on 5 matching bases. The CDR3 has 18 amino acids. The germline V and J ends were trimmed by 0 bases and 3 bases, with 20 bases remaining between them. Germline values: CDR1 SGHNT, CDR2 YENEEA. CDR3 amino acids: CASSLDPVRGGKYTEAFF. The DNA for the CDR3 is TGTGCCAGCAGCTTAGATCCGGTCCGGGGGGGAAAGTACACTGAAGCTTTCTTT.

The CDR3, as DNA: TGTGCCAGCTCACTCCTGACAGGGGAGGGCAATCAGCCCCAGCATTTT. Translating gives CASSLLTGEGNQPQHF. The chain is built from TRBV18 and TRBJ1-5, with TRBD1 identical over 8 bases. The CDR3 is 16 residues long. Trimming cost V 4 bases and J 2 bases; bases outside gene matches: 7. CDR1 KGHSH and CDR2 LQKENI come from the germline V gene.

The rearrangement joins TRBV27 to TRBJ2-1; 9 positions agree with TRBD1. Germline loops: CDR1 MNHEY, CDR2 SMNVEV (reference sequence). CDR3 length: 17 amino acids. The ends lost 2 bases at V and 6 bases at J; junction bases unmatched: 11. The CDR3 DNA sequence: TGTGCCAGCAGTTTACAAGGGGTGGGACAGGGAAGCAATGAGCAGTTCTTC. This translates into CASSLQGVGQGSNEQFF.

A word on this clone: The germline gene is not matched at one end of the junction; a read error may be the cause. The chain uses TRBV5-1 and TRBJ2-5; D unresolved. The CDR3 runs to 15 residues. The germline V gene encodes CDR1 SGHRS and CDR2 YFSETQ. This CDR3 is CASSSNPRSDTIKNF. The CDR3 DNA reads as TGCGCCAGCAGCTCCAACCCCAGATCTGACACGATTAAGAACTTC.

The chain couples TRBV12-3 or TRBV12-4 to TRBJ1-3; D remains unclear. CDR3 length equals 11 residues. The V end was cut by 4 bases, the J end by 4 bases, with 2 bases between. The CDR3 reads CASSYGNTIYF. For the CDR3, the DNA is TGTGCCAGCAGTTACGGAAACACCATATATTTT.

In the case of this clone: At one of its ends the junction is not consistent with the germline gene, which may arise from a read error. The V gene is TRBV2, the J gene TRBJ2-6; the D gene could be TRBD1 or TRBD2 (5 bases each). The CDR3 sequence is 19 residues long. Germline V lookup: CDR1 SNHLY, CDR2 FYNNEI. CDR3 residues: CASREDRDRGRAGANVLTF. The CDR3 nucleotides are TGTGCCAGCAGAGAAGACCGGGACCGCGGCCGGGCTGGGGCCAACGTCCTGACTTTC.

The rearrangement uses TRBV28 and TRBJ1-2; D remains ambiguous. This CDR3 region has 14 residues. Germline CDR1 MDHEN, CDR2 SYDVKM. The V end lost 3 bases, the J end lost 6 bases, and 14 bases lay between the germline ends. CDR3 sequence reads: CASSFRTTRDGYTF. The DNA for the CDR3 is TGTGCCAGCAGTTTCAGGACTACTCGAGATGGCTACACCTTC.

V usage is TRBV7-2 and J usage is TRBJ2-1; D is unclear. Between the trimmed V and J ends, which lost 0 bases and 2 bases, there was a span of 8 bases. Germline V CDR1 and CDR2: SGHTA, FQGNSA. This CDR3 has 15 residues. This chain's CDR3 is CASSLAGIAYNEQFF. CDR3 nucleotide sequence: TGTGCCAGCAGCTTAGCAGGGATCGCCTACAATGAGCAGTTCTTC.

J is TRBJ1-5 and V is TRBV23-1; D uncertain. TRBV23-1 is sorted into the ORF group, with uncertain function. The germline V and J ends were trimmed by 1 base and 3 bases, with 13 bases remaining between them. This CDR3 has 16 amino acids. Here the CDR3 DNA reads TGCGCCAGCAGTCAATGTGCAGAGGTGCCCAATCAGCCCCAGCATTTT. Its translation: CASSQCAEVPNQPQHF.

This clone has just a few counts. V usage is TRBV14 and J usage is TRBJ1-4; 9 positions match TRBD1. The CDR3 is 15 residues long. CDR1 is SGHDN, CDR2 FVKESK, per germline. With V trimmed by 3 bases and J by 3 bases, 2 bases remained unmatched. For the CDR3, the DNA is TGTGCCAGCAGCCAGGGACAGGGAGCTAATGAAAAACTGTTTTTT. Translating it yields CASSQGQGANEKLFF.

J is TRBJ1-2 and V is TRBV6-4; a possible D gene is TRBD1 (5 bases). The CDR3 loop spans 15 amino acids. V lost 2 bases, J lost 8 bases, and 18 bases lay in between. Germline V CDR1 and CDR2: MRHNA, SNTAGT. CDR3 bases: TGTGCCAGCAGTGACGGGGACGGACCTATTGACGGCTACACCTTC. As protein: CASSDGDGPIDGYTF.

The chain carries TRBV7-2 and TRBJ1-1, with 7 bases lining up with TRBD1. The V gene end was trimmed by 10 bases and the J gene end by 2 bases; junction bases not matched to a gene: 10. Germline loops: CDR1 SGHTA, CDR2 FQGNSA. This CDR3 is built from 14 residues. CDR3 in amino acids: CATSSGGKNTEAFF. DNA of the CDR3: TGTGCCACCAGTTCAGGGGGTAAAAACACTGAAGCTTTCTTT.

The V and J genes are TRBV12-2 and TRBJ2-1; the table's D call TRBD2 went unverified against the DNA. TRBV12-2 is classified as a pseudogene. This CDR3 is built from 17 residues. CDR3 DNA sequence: TGTGCAAGTCGCCGGCGAGAGCGCGGGTCGAGCTACAATGAGCAGTTCTTC. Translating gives CASRRRERGSSYNEQFF.

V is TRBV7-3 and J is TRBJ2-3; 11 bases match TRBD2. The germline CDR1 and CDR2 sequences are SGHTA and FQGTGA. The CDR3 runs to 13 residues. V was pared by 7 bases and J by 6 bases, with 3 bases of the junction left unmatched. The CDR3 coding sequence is TGTGCCAGCAAACTAGCGGGAGCGGATACGCAGTATTTT. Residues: CASKLAGADTQYF.

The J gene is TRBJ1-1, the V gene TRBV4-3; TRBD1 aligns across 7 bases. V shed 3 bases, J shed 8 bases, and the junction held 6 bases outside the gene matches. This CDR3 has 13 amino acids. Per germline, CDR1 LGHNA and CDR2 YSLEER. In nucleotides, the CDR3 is TGCGCCAGCAGCCACAACAACAGGGGAGAAGCTTTCTTT. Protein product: CASSHNNRGEAFF.

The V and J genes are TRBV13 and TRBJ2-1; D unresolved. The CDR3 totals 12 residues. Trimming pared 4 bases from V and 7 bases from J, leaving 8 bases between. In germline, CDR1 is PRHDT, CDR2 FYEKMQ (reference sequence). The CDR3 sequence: CASSYSFNEQFF. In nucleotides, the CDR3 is TGTGCCAGCAGCTATTCCTTTAATGAGCAGTTCTTC.

The CDR3 nucleotides read TGCAGCGTTGAACCGGGACAGGGAGGCACAGATACGCAGTATTTT. Translated, it gives CSVEPGQGGTDTQYF. V and J are TRBV29-1 and TRBJ2-3; TRBD1 aligns across 9 bases. This CDR3 is built from 15 residues. V trimming: 2 bases; J trimming: 1 base; junction bases outside the gene matches: 4. Germline CDR1 SQVTM, CDR2 ANQGSEA.

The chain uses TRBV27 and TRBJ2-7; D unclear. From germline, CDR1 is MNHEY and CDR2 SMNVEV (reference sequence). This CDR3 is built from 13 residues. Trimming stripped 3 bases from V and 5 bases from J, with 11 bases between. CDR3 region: CASSLGPDDEQYF. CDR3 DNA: TGTGCCAGCAGTTTGGGTCCCGATGACGAGCAGTACTTC.

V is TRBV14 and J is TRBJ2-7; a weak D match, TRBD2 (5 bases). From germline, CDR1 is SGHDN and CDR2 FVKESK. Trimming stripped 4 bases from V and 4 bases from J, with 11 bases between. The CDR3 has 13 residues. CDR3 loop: CASSPTGIYEQYF. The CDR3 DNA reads TGTGCCAGCAGCCCTACCGGGATTTACGAGCAGTACTTC.